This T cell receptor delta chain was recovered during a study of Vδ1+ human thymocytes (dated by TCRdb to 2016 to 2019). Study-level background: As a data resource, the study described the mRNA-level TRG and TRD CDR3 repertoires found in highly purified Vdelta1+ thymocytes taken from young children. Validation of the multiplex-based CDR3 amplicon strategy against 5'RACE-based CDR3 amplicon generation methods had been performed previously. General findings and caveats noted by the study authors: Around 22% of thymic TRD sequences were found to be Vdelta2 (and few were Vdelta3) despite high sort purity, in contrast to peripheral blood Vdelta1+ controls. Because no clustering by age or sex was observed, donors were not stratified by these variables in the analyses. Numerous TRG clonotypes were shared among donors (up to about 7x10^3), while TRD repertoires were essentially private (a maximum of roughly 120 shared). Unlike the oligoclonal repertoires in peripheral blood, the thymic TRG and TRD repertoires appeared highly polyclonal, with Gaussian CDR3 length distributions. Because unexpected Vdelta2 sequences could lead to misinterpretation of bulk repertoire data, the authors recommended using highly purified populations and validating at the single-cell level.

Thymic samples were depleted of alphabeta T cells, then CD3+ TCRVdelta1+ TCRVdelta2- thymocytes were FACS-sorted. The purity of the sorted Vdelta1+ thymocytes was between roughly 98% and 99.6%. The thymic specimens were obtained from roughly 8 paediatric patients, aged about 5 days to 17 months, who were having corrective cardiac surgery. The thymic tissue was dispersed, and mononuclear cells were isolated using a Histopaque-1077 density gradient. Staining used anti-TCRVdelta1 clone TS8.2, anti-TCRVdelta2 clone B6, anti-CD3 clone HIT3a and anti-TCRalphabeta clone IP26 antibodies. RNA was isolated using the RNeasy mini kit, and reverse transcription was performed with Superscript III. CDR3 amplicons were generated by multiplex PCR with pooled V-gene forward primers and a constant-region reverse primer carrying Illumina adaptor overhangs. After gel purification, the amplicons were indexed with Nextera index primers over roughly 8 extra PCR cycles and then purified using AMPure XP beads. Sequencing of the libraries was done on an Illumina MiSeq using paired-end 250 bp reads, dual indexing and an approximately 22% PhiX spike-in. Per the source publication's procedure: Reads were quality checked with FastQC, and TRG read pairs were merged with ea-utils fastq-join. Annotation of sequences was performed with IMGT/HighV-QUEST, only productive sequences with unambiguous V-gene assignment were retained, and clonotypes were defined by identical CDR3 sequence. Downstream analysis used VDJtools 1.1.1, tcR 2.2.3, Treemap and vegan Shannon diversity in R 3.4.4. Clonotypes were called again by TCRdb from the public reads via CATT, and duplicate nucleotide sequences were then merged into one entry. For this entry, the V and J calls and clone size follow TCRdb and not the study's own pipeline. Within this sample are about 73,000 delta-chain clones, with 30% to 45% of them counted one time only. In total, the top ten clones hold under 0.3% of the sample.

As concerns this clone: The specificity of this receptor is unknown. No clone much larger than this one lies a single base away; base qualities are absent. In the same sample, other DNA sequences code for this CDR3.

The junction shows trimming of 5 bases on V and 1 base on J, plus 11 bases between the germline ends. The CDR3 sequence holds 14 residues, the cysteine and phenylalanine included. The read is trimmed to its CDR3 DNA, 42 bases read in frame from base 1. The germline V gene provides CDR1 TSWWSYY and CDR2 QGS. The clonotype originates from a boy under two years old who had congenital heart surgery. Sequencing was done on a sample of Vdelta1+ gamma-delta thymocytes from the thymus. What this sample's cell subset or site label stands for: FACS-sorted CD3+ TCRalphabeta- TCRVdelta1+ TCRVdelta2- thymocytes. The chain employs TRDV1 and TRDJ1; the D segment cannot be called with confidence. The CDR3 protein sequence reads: CALGTLLPTDKLIF. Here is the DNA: TGTGCTCTTGGGACCCTATTGCCCACCGATAAACTCATCTTT.